Following are 11 T cell receptor beta chains from one sample sequenced in a study of T cell responses to AZD1222 COVID-19 vaccine. Profiling relied on immunoSEQ multiplex PCR, and the TCRdb table lists in-frame clones only, not all of them. The sample lists around 160,000 clones, 85% to 95% seen once, with about 1.9% in the top ten. The input for sequencing was peripheral blood, taken on day 0 of AZD1222 vaccination. Receptor source: an adult in good health.

The chain carries TRBV19 and TRBJ1-5, with 11 bases identical to TRBD1. V shed 9 bases and J 4 bases; nucleotides not matched to a gene: 8. The CDR3 runs to 15 residues. CDR1 and CDR2 (germline): LNHDA, SQIVND (reference sequence). CDR3 coding DNA: TGTGCCAGCAGGGACAGGGGGGGAATTAATCAGCCCCAGCATTTT. Translation gives CASRDRGGINQPQHF.

V usage is TRBV7-9 and J usage is TRBJ2-3; maybe TRBD1 (6 bases). The CDR3 runs to 16 residues. Germline V gene lookup returns CDR1 SEHNR and CDR2 FQNEAQ (reference sequence). V lost 0 bases and J 2 bases, leaving 12 bases between the germline ends. CDR3 amino acids: CASSLAVGGFTDTQYF. DNA for the CDR3: TGTGCCAGCAGCTTAGCGGTTGGGGGCTTCACAGATACGCAGTATTTT.

The CDR3 nucleotides read TGTGCCAGCAGTCCTGACAGCCACACTGAAGCTTTCTTT. This sequence encodes CASSPDSHTEAFF. The rearrangement links TRBV2 to TRBJ1-1; tentatively, D is TRBD1 (5 bases). Trimming stripped 5 bases from V and 3 bases from J, with 10 bases between. The CDR3 has 13 amino acids. Germline V gives CDR1 SNHLY, CDR2 FYNNEI.

The chain carries TRBV5-1 and TRBJ2-7, with D tentatively TRBD1 (6 bases). CDR1 and CDR2 (germline): SGHRS, YFSETQ. The CDR3 loop spans 16 amino acids. The V gene lost 4 bases and the J gene lost 3 bases, with 20 bases spanning the gap. The CDR3 loop is CASSLTYPGQVYEQYF. For the CDR3, the DNA is TGCGCCAGCAGCCTTACCTATCCGGGACAAGTCTACGAGCAGTACTTC.

The CDR3 DNA reads TGTGCCAGCAGCAAGGTTAGGGGGGCCCTAAGGGGCAATCAGCCCCAGCATTTT. Its translation is CASSKVRGALRGNQPQHF. The chain uses TRBV21-1 and TRBJ1-5. TRBV21-1 is noted as a pseudogene. The CDR3 has 18 amino acids.

V and J are TRBV7-9 and TRBJ2-2; D possibly corresponds to TRBD1 (6 bases). V dropped 2 bases and J dropped 3 bases, with 10 bases sitting between them. CDR1 SEHNR and CDR2 FQNEAQ come from the germline V gene (reference sequence). The CDR3 length is 15 residues. Written as DNA, the CDR3 is TGTGCCAGCAGCTTATCCCAGGGGTACACCGGGGAGCTGTTTTTT. Translating gives CASSLSQGYTGELFF.

The chain recombines TRBV4-2 with TRBJ2-3; 8 bases fit TRBD2. The CDR3 covers 17 residues. The junction had 8 bases not matched to a gene; V was cut back by 1 base and J by 2 bases. The germline CDR1 and CDR2 sequences are LGHNA and YNFKEQ. Written as DNA, the CDR3 is TGTGCCAGCAGCCAAGGGGAGTTTAGCGGGAACACAGATACGCAGTATTTT. Translation: CASSQGEFSGNTDTQYF.

V usage is TRBV18 and J usage is TRBJ1-4, with D uncertain. Trimming left V 3 bases short and J 7 bases short, with 15 bases between. There are 15 residues in the CDR3. Per germline, CDR1 KGHSH and CDR2 LQKENI. CDR3 sequence: CASSPRHPRPEKLFF. The CDR3 DNA reads TGTGCCAGCTCACCGAGACATCCCCGCCCTGAAAAACTGTTTTTT.

This clone appeared a single time. This chain uses TRBV7-2 with TRBJ1-1; D call uncertain. The CDR3 runs to 13 residues. Per the germline V gene, CDR1 is SGHTA and CDR2 is FQGNSA. The germline V and J ends were trimmed by 3 bases and 0 bases, with 5 bases remaining between them. The CDR3 DNA sequence: TGTGCCAGCAGCTTTCAGATGAACACTGAAGCTTTCTTT. It encodes CASSFQMNTEAFF.

CDR3 region: CAWTGQGGSPLHF. In nucleotides, the CDR3 is TGTGCCTGGACGGGACAGGGAGGGTCACCCCTCCACTTT. The chain is built from TRBV30 and TRBJ1-6, with TRBD1 matching over 9 bases. This CDR3 has 13 residues. V lost 4 bases and J lost 10; bases outside the gene matches: 5. Per the germline V gene, CDR1 is GTSNPN and CDR2 is SVGIG (reference sequence).

V is TRBV7-3 and J is TRBJ1-5; no definite D call. Trimming pared 4 bases from V and 6 bases from J, leaving 10 bases between. Germline loops: CDR1 SGHTA, CDR2 FQGTGA. The CDR3 sequence is 13 residues long. The CDR3 DNA reads as TGTGCCAGCAGCTCCAATGTGGGTCAGCCCCAGCATTTT. Its protein product is CASSSNVGQPQHF.